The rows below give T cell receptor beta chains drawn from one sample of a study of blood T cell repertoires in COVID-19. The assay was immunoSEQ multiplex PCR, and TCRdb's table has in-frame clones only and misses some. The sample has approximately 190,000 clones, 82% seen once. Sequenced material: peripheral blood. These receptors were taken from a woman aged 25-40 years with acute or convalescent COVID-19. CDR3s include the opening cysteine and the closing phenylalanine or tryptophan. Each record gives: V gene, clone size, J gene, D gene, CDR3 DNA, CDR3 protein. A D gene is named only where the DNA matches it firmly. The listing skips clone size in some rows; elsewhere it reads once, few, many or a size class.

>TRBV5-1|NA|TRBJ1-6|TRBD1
TGCGCCAGCAGCGGACAGGGAGGATATAATTCACCCCTCCACTTT
CASSGQGGYNSPLHF
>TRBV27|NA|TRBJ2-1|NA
TGTGCCAGCAGAGTCTATAATGAGCAGTTCTTC
CASRVYNEQFF
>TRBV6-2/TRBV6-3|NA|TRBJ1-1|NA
TGTGCCAGCAGTCAGGGCCCCCCTGAAGCTTTCTTT
CASSQGPPEAFF
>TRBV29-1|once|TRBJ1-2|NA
TGCAGCGTTGAAGATCGAATGGGGGGAAGTAACTATGGCTACACCTTC
CSVEDRMGGSNYGYTF
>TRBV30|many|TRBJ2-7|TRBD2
TGTGCCTGGGACTACTCCGGGACTAGCGCCGACGAGCAGTACTTC
CAWDYSGTSADEQYF
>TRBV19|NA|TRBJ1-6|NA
TGTGCCAGTAGTCCAGGGTCCTTTAGCTCCTATAATTCACCCCTCCACTTT
CASSPGSFSSYNSPLHF
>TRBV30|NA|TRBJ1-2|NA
TGTGCCTGGAACGGACAAATTGACTATGGCTACACCTTC
CAWNGQIDYGYTF
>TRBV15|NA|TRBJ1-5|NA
TGTGCCACCAGTGGGGGGGGACGCAATCAGCCCCAGCATTTT
CATSGGGRNQPQHF
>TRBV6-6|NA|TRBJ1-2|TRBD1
TGTGCCAGCAGAGAGATACAGGGGGATGGCTACACCTTC
CASREIQGDGYTF
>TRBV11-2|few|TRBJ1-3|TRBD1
TGTGCCAGCAGCTTAGAAGGGACAGGGGGCTACACCATATATTTT
CASSLEGTGGYTIYF
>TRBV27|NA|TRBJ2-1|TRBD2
TGTGCCACCGGAACAAGCGGACCAGCGGGGTATTTGGGGGAGCAGTTCTTC
CATGTSGPAGYLGEQFF
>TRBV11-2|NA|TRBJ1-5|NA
TGTGCCAGCAGCCCAAACCGGGACACGAATCAGCCCCAGCATTTT
CASSPNRDTNQPQHF
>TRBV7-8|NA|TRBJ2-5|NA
TGTGCCAGCAGCTTAGCCGGTTCAGGGGCTGTAGAGACCCAGTACTTC
CASSLAGSGAVETQYF
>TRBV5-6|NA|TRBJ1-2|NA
TGTGCCAGCAGCTTGGGGTCGGACAGCGGAAACTATGGCTACACCTTC
CASSLGSDSGNYGYTF
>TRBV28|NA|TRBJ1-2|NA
TGTGCCAGCAGTTTACAGCAGGGGGGCTACACCTTC
CASSLQQGGYTF
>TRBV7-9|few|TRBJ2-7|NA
TGTGCCAGCAGCTTCCTCTCCTACGAGCAGTACTTC
CASSFLSYEQYF
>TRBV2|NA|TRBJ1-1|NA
TGTGCCAGCAGTGAAGCGTCCAGGCAAGCTTTCTTT
CASSEASRQAFF
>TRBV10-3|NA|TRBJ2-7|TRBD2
TGTGCCTCAAGCGGGGGCTACGAGCAGTACTTC
CASSGGYEQYF
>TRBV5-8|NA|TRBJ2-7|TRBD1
TGTGCCAGCAGCGGATCGGGACAGGGGGCCGAGCAGTACTTC
CASSGSGQGAEQYF
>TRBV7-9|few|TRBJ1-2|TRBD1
TGTGCCAGCAGCTCGCAAAACCGGGGACAGCCTTTCGAGGACTATGGCTACACCTTC
CASSSQNRGQPFEDYGYTF
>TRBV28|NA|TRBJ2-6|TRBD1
TGTGCCAGCAGGCCCGACAGGGCTGGGGCCAACGTCCTGACTTTC
CASRPDRAGANVLTF
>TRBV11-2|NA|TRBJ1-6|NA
TGTGCCAGCAGCCCTAGCGTGGGGCCCGGATCACCCCTCCACTTT
CASSPSVGPGSPLHF
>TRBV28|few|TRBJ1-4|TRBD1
TGTGCCAGCAGTTACCCCGGGACAGGGTCCGGGAAACTGTTTTTT
CASSYPGTGSGKLFF
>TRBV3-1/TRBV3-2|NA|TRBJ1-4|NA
TGTGCCAGCAGCCAGACAGACGGACGTAATGAAAAACTGTTTTTT
CASSQTDGRNEKLFF
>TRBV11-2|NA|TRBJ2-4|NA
TGTGCCAGCAGCTCGGTGGGACTGGAGTACTTC
CASSSVGLEYF
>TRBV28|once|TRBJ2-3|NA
TGTGCCAGCAGTGCTAGACTCCACGGTAGGACGCAGTATTTT
CASSARLHGRTQYF
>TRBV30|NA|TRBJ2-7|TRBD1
TGTGCCTGGAGTACAGGACAGGGGGCGGCCTACGAGCAGTACTTC
CAWSTGQGAAYEQYF
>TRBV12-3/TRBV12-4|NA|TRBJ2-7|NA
TGTGCCAGCAGCCAAGTCAGCTACGAGCAGTACTTC
CASSQVSYEQYF
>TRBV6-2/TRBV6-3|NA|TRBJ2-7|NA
TGTGCCAGCAGTTCCCCCCTCATCGGTTACGAGCAGTACTTC
CASSSPLIGYEQYF
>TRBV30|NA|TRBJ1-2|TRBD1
TGTGCCTGGAGTGTTGGGGTCCAGGGGGGTGGCTACACCTTC
CAWSVGVQGGGYTF
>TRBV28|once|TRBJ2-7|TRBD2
TGTGCCAGCAGTTTCGGGACTAGGGCTTACGAGCAGTACTTC
CASSFGTRAYEQYF
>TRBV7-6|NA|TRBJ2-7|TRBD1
TGTGCCAGCAGCCTCCAACAGGGGTTCTCCTACGAGCAGTACTTC
CASSLQQGFSYEQYF
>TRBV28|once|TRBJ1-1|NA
TGTGCCAGCAGTTATTCTTCGCCCGGGGGCACTGAAGCTTTCTTT
CASSYSSPGGTEAFF
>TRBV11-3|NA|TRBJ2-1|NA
TGTGCCAGCAGCTTAGATGGGGGCGGGAGAAGGGGTAATGAGCAGTTCTTC
CASSLDGGGRRGNEQFF
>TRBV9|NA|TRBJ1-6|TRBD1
TGTGCCAGCAGCTCGACAGGGAACCCGAATTCACCCCTCCACTTT
CASSSTGNPNSPLHF
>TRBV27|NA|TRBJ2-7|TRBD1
TGTGCCAGCAGTTCCGGACAGGCAAACACCTACGAGCAGTACTTC
CASSSGQANTYEQYF
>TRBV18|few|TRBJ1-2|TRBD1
TGTGCCAGCTCGGACGGAACGGGACAGAGCTATGGCTACACCTTC
CASSDGTGQSYGYTF
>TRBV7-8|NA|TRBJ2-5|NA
TGTGCCAGCAGCTTAGTGACAGTCCAAGAGACCCAGTACTTC
CASSLVTVQETQYF
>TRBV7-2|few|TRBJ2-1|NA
TGTGCCAGCAGCCCCGGCTCCTACAATGAGCAGTTCTTC
CASSPGSYNEQFF
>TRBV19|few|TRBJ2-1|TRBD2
TGTGCCAGTAGCATCGGGACTAGCGGGAGGGTTAGCAATGAGCAGTTCTTC
CASSIGTSGRVSNEQFF
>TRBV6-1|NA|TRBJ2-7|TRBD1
TGTGCCAGCAGTGATGGGACAGGGGACTACGAGCAGTACTTC
CASSDGTGDYEQYF
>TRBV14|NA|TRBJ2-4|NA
TGTGCCAGCAGCCATGGACAGCAAAACATTCAGTACTTC
CASSHGQQNIQYF
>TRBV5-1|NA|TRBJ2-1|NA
TGCGCCAGCAGCTTCCGGGGCTCCTACAATGAGCAGTTCTTC
CASSFRGSYNEQFF
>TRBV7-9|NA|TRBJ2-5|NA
TGTGCCAGCAGCACCGGCGGACAGAAAGAGACCCAGTACTTC
CASSTGGQKETQYF
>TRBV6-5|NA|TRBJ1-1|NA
TGTGCCGGCCGACAGTTGAGGAACACTGAAGCTTTCTTT
CAGRQLRNTEAFF
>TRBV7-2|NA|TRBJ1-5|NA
TGTGCCAGCAGCTTAAAAGCCAATCAGCCCCAGCATTTT
CASSLKANQPQHF
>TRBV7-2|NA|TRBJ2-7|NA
TGTGCCAGCAGCTTAGGGCTAGCGCAGTACTTC
CASSLGLAQYF
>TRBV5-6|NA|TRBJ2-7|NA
TGTGCCAGCAGCTCCGGAACCCTCAGGGAGCAGTACTTC
CASSSGTLREQYF
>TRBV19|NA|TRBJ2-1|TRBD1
TGTGCCAGTAGTGGAGACAGGGCTAATGAGCAGTTCTTC
CASSGDRANEQFF
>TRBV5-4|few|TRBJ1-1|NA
TGTGCCAGCAGCTTGGTGGGCGCGGGCACTGAAGCTTTCTTT
CASSLVGAGTEAFF
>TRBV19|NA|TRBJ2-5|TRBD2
TGTGCCAGTAGGCGCGGGGGAGAGACCCAGTACTTC
CASRRGGETQYF
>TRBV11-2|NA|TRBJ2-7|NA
TGTGCCAGCAGCTTAGATCCAGCGTTGTACGAGCAGTACTTC
CASSLDPALYEQYF
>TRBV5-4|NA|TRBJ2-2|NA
TGTGCCAGCAGCTTGCCCGGGGGGAACACCGGGGAGCTGTTTTTT
CASSLPGGNTGELFF
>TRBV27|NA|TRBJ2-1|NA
TGTGCCAGCAGTTTAGTTGGGCGGGGAGGCGATGAGCAGTTCTTC
CASSLVGRGGDEQFF
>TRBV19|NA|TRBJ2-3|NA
TGTGCCAGTAGTCTAAGGACGGGGGACACAGATACGCAGTATTTT
CASSLRTGDTDTQYF